One and the same sample provided the 23 T cell receptor beta chains below, sequenced in a study of T cells in Graves' hyperthyroidism and ophthalmopathy. From RNA transcripts, TCR beta CDR3 regions were amplified. The HTBI primer set drove a first-round RT-PCR of the TCR CDR3. TCRdb reprocessed the multiplex PCR reads with MiXCR, giving one entry per CDR3 protein. The sample lists roughly 380,000 distinct CDR3 sequences, about a fifth seen once, with 3.7% in the top ten. Sequencing input: blood. The receptors derive from a woman aged 18 to 35 with Graves' hyperthyroidism.

The table lists this clonotype with many counts. The J gene is TRBJ2-5, the V gene TRBV6-1; D unresolved. V lost 1 base, J lost 4 bases, and 13 bases lay in between. Germline V gives CDR1 MNHNS, CDR2 SASEGT. The CDR3 consists of 15 residues. Written as DNA, the CDR3 is TGTGCCAGCAGTGAAGATCCCGGCTGGATAGAGACCCAGTACTTC. Protein product: CASSEDPGWIETQYF.

This clonotype was recorded many times. The chain combines TRBV25-1 with TRBJ1-5; D is undetermined. Deletions cut 5 bases from V and 5 bases from J, with 13 bases between. This CDR3 contains 14 residues. Germline V gives CDR1 MGHDK, CDR2 SYGVNS. Written as DNA, the CDR3 is TGTGCCAGCAGTACACTGGGGATCCATCAGCCCCAGCATTTT. This translates into CASSTLGIHQPQHF.

This clonotype was counted a few times. The chain's CDR3 is CASSLTARQKQETQYF. For the CDR3, the DNA is TGCGCCAGCAGCTTGACCGCGAGACAGAAACAAGAGACCCAGTACTTC. The chain combines TRBV5-1 with TRBJ2-5, with D perhaps TRBD1 (5 bases). The CDR3 is 16 amino acids. The germline V gene has CDR1 SGHRS and CDR2 YFSETQ. The germline V and J ends were trimmed by 1 base and 2 bases, with 15 bases remaining between them.

In its sample, this clonotype was seen a few times. The chain combines TRBV7-8 with TRBJ1-1, with a possible D match to TRBD1 (5 bases). This CDR3 has 14 amino acids. Trimming stripped 5 bases from V and 1 base from J, with 11 bases between. Germline CDR1 reads SGHVS; CDR2 reads FQNEAQ. CDR3 nucleotide sequence: TGTGCCAGCAGCCCAGGGAGGCAGAACACTGAAGCTTTCTTT. Translated: CASSPGRQNTEAFF.

Ten or more counts support this clonotype. The rearrangement uses TRBV5-1 and TRBJ1-1; possibly TRBD1 for D (5 bases). Per the germline V gene, CDR1 is SGHRS and CDR2 is YFSETQ. Trimming took off 0 bases at V and 3 bases at J, with 12 bases between the two ends. This CDR3 has 15 amino acids. CDR3 protein: CASSLAQGRDTEAFF. CDR3 coding DNA: TGCGCCAGCAGCTTGGCTCAGGGACGTGACACTGAAGCTTTCTTT.

For the CDR3, the DNA is TGTGCCATCAGTGATACCGGGACAGGGAACTACGAGCAGTACTTC. This sequence encodes CAISDTGTGNYEQYF. The chain carries TRBV10-3 and TRBJ2-7, with 9 bases fitting TRBD1. CDR1 and CDR2 from the germline V gene are ENHRY and SYGVKD. The CDR3 runs to 15 residues. Unmatched junction bases numbered 6, after V lost 3 bases and J lost 3 bases.

This clonotype is a singleton in its sample. This rearrangement joins TRBV6-2 or TRBV6-3 to TRBJ2-4; TRBD2 matches at 7 bases. The germline V gene encodes CDR1 MNHEY and CDR2 SVGEGT. V shed 5 bases, J shed 3 bases, and the junction held 19 bases outside the gene matches. The CDR3 length is 19 residues. CDR3 nucleotide sequence: TGTGCCAGCAGTAACGCAACCGAGGGACTACGCCATGGCAAAAACATTCAGTACTTC. Residues: CASSNATEGLRHGKNIQYF.

To note about this clonotype: The junction differs from germline at one of its ends, possibly a read error. The CDR3 loop reads CSASSGGGGVIKYF. The CDR3 bases are TGCAGTGCTAGTTCGGGGGGCGGCGGGGTCATTAAGTACTTC. The chain recombines TRBV20-1 with TRBJ2-4; the D gene is possibly TRBD2 (7 bases). The CDR3 runs 14 residues. Germline values: CDR1 DFQATT, CDR2 SNEGSKA (reference sequence).

This clonotype was counted many times. The chain is built from TRBV9 and TRBJ1-2; TRBD1 is a possible D gene (5 bases). The germline V gene has CDR1 SGDLS and CDR2 YYNGEE. The CDR3 covers 16 residues. Trimming removed 1 base from V and 3 bases from J, with 16 bases in between. The CDR3: CASSVTPGRGDYGYTF. The CDR3 region has the DNA TGTGCCAGCAGCGTAACCCCAGGGCGGGGAGACTATGGCTACACCTTC. The complete variable domain, with remaining parts taken from reference TRBV9 and TRBJ1-2, reads DSGVTQTPKHLITATGQRVTLRCSPRSGDLSVYWYQQSLDQGLQFLIQYYNGEERAKGNILERFSAQQFPDLHSELNLSSLELGDSALYFCASSVTPGRGDYGYTFGSGTRLTVV.

This clonotype was counted many times. The V call is TRBV12-3 or TRBV12-4, the J call TRBJ1-1, with D possibly matching TRBD1 (5 bases). V was trimmed by 6 bases and J by 7 bases, leaving 12 bases between them. CDR3 length: 12 residues. The CDR3 nucleotides are TGTGCCAGCAGACTAAGACAGCTTGAAGCTTTCTTT. Its translation: CASRLRQLEAFF.

This clonotype has at least ten counts. V usage is TRBV20-1 and J usage is TRBJ2-7; the match to TRBD2 covers 11 bases. The V gene's germline CDR1 is DFQATT and CDR2 SNEGSKA (reference sequence). V shed 2 bases and J 0 bases; nucleotides not matched to a gene: 9. This CDR3 region has 17 residues. CDR3 sequence (DNA): TGCAGTGCTAGAAGGGCTAGCGGGGGGACAAACTCCTACGAGCAGTACTTC. Its translation is CSARRASGGTNSYEQYF.

This clonotype was detected ten times or more. This chain uses TRBV30 with TRBJ1-2; no firm D call. Looked up from germline, CDR1 is GTSNPN and CDR2 is SVGIG (reference sequence). The ends were cut back, 0 bases at V and 4 bases at J, with 12 bases in the middle. The CDR3 has 14 amino acids. CDR3 in amino acids: CAWSVQSRLYGYTF. The CDR3 nucleotides read TGTGCCTGGAGTGTACAGAGTCGTCTCTATGGCTACACCTTC.

With respect to this clonotype: This could be a read error, since a much larger clone is one nucleotide away. It is likely a read error, because the conserved phenylalanine at the end of the CDR3 is missing. The chain employs TRBV2 and TRBJ1-5, with 7 bases fitting TRBD1. This CDR3 spans 14 amino acids. V gave up 5 bases and J gave up 5 bases; unmatched junction bases: 6. The germline V gene encodes CDR1 SNHLY and CDR2 FYNNEI. The CDR3 DNA reads TGTGCCAGCAGTACCTACAGGGGTGATCAGCCCCAGCATTTG. It yields the protein CASSTYRGDQPQHL.

This clonotype appeared a few times. The rearrangement links TRBV12-3 or TRBV12-4 to TRBJ1-1; perhaps TRBD1 as D (6 bases). Deletions cut 8 bases from V and 7 bases from J, with 17 bases between. This CDR3 contains 13 residues. The CDR3 reads CASWVGGSSEAFF. CDR3 bases: TGTGCCAGCTGGGTAGGGGGTAGTAGTGAAGCTTTCTTT.

This clonotype came up many times. The V call is TRBV5-5, the J call TRBJ1-2; TRBD1 might be the D (6 bases). Trimming removed 4 bases from V and 0 bases from J, with 13 bases in between. The germline V gene encodes CDR1 SGHKS and CDR2 YYEKEE (reference sequence). The CDR3 contains 15 residues. The CDR3 DNA reads as TGTGCCAGCAGCGATCCGGGACACTCTAACTATGGCTACACCTTC. Translation gives CASSDPGHSNYGYTF.

This clonotype was recorded many times. The chain employs TRBV5-1 and TRBJ2-7, with D unresolved. Per germline, CDR1 SGHRS and CDR2 YFSETQ. The CDR3 covers 13 residues. V lost 2 bases to trimming and J lost 7 bases, with 13 bases between them. CDR3 region: CASSLSSRREQYF. DNA of the CDR3: TGCGCCAGCAGCTTAAGCTCCCGTCGGGAGCAGTACTTC.

This clonotype was recorded many times. This rearrangement joins TRBV6-1 to TRBJ2-2, with D hard to call. Per the germline V gene, CDR1 is MNHNS and CDR2 is SASEGT. The V end lost 8 bases, the J end lost 0 bases, and 7 bases lay between the germline ends. The CDR3 covers 13 residues. CDR3 sequence (DNA): TGTGCCAGCGGGGATACGAACACCGGGGAGCTGTTTTTT. Its translation is CASGDTNTGELFF.

The chain recombines TRBV20-1 with TRBJ2-2; D not certain. Germline V gene sequence: CDR1 DFQATT, CDR2 SNEGSKA (reference sequence). V shed 6 bases and J shed 5 bases, with 13 bases lying between them. This CDR3 region has 13 residues. The CDR3 reads CSAPTPITGELFF. DNA of the CDR3: TGCAGTGCCCCGACACCGATTACCGGGGAGCTGTTTTTT.

This clonotype has ten or more counts. V usage is TRBV6-5 and J usage is TRBJ1-2, with 11 nucleotides matching TRBD1. Germline V gene data show CDR1 as MNHEY and CDR2 as SVGAGI. V lost 0 bases, J lost 7 bases, and 7 bases stayed unmatched. The CDR3 length is 16 residues. This CDR3 reads CASSYSGGQGAIGYTF. CDR3 nucleotide sequence: TGTGCCAGCAGTTACTCGGGAGGACAGGGGGCGATTGGCTACACCTTC.

This clonotype has a count of ten or more. The chain couples TRBV7-8 to TRBJ2-2; D uncertain. Germline CDR1 reads SGHVS; CDR2 reads FQNEAQ. V was trimmed by 5 bases and J by 3 bases, leaving 16 bases between them. The CDR3 runs 16 residues. CDR3 region: CASSPTSRRDTGELFF. CDR3 nucleotides: TGTGCCAGCAGCCCCACCAGCCGACGGGACACCGGGGAGCTGTTTTTT.

This clonotype was recorded many times. The chain is built from TRBV6-1 and TRBJ2-4; no definite D call. Trimming left V 2 bases short and J 10 bases short, with 15 bases between. CDR3 length: 14 amino acids. Germline V gene sequence: CDR1 MNHNS, CDR2 SASEGT. DNA of the CDR3: TGTGCCAGCAGTGAACTCGTCGGCTTAGGGATTCAGTACTTC. Translated, it gives CASSELVGLGIQYF.

This clonotype appeared many times. The J gene is TRBJ1-2, the V gene TRBV5-1, with D hard to call. The CDR3 totals 12 residues. Germline CDR1 is SGHRS and CDR2 is YFSETQ. V was clipped by 0 bases and J by 6 bases, with 6 bases between them. This CDR3 is CASSLGAHGYTF. CDR3 nucleotides: TGCGCCAGCAGCTTGGGGGCTCATGGCTACACCTTC.

This chain joins TRBV19 and TRBJ1-6; a weak D match, TRBD1 (5 bases). CDR3 length equals 15 residues. Germline V gene lookup returns CDR1 LNHDA and CDR2 SQIVND (reference sequence). Trimming cost V 7 bases and J 7 bases, with 17 bases left between them. This CDR3 is CASKRRGGSNSPLHF. The CDR3 nucleotides are TGTGCCAGTAAAAGACGGGGGGGATCGAATTCACCCCTCCACTTT.